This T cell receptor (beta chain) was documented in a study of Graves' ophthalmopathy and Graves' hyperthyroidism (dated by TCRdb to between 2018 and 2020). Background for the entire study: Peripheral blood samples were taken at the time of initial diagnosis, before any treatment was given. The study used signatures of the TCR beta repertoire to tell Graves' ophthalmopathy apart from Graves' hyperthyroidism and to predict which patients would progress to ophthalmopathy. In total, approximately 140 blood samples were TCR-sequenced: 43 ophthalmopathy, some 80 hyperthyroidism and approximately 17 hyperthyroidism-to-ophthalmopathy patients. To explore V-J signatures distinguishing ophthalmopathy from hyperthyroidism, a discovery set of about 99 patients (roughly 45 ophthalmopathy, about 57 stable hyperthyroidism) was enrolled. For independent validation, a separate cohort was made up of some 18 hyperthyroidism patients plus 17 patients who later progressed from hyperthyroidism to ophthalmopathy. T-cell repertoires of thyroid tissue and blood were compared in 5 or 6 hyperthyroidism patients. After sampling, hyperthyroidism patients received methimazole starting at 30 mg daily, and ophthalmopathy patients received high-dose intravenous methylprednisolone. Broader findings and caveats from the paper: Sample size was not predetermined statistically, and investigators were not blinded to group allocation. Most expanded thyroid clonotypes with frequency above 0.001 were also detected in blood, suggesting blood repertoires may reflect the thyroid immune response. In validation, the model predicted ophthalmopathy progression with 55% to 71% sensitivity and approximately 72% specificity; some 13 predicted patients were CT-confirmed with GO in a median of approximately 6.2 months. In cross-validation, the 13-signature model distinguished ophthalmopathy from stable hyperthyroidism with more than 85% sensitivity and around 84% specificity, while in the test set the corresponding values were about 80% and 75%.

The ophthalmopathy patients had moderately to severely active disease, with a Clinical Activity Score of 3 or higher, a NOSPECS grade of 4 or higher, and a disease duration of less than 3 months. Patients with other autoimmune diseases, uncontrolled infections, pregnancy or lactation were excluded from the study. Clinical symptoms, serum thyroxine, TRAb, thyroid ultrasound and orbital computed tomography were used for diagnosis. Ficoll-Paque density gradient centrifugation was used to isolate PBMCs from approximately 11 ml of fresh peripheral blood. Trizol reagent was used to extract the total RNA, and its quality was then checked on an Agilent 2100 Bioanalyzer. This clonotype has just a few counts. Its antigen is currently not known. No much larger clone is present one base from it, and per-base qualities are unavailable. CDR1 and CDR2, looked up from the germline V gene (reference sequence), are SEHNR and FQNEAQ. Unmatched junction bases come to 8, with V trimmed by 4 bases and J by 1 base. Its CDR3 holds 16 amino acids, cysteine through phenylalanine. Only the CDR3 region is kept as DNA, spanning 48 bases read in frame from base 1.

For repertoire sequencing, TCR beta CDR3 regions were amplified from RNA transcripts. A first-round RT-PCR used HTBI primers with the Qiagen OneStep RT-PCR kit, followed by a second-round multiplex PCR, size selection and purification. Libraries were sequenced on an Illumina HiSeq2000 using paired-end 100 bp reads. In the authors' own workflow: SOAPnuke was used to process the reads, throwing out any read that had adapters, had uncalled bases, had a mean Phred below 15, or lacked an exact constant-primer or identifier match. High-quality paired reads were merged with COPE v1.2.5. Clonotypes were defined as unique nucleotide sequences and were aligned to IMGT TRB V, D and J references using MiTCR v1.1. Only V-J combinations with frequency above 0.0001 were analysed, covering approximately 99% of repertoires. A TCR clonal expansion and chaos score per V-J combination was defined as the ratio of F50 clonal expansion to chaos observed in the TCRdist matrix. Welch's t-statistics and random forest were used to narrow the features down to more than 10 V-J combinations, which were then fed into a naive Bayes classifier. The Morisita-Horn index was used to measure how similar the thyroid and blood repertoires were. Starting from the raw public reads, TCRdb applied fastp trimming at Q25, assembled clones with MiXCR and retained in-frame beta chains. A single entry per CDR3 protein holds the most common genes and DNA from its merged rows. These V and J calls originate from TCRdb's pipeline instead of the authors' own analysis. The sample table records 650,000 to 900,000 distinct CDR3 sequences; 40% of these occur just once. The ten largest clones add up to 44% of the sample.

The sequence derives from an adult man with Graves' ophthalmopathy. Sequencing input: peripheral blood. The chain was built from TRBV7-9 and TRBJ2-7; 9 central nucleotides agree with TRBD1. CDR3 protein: CASSSVTGTGSYEQYF. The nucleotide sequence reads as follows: TGTGCCAGCAGCTCGGTTACCGGGACAGGGTCCTACGAGCAGTACTTC.